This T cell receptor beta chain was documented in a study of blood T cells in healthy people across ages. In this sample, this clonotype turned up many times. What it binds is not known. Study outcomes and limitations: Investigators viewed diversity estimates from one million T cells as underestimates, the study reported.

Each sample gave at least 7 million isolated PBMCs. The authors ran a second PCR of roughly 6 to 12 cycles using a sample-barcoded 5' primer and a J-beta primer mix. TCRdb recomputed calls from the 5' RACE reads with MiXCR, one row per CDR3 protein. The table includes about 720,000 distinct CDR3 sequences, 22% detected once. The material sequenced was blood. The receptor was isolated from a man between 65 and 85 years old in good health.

The CDR3 bases are TGTGCCACCAGTGACCCTGGGACAGCCTACAATGAGCAGTTCTTC. This encodes CATSDPGTAYNEQFF. The chain joins TRBV24-1 to TRBJ2-1, with 7 bases lining up with TRBD1. Germline V CDR1 and CDR2: KGHDR, SFDVKD. V shed 4 bases and J 2 bases; nucleotides not matched to a gene: 4. The CDR3 covers 15 residues.